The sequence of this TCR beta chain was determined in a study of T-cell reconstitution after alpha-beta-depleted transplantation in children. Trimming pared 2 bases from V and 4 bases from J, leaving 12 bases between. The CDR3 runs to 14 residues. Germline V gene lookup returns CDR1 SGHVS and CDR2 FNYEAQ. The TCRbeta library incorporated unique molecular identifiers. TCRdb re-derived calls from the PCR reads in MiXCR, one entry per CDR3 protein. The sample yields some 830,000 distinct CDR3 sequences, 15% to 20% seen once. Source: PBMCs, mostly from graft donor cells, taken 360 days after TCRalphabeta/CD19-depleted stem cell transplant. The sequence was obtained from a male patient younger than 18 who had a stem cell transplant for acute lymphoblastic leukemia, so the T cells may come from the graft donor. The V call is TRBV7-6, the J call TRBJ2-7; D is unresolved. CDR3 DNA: TGTGCCAGCAGCTTAAAGACTCTCCCATACGAGCAGTACTTC. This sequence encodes CASSLKTLPYEQYF.